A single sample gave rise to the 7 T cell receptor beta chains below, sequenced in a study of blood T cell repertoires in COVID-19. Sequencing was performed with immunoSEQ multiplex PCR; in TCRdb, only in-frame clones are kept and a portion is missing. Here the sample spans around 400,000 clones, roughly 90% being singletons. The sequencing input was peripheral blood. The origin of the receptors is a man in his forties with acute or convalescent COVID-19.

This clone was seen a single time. The chain's CDR3 is CASSPVGTGEDEQYF. The CDR3 coding sequence is TGTGCCAGCTCACCAGTCGGGACAGGGGAAGACGAGCAGTACTTC. The rearrangement links TRBV18 to TRBJ2-7; 10 nucleotides agree with TRBD1. This CDR3 is 15 amino acids long. Looked up from germline, CDR1 is KGHSH and CDR2 is LQKENI. V dropped 2 bases and J dropped 5; count of bases not matched to a gene: 6.

CDR3: CASSYETGHNEQFF. In DNA, the CDR3 is TGTGCCAGCAGTTACGAGACAGGGCACAATGAGCAGTTCTTC. V and J are TRBV6-5 and TRBJ2-1; 7 bases are a match to TRBD1. CDR3 length: 14 amino acids. Per germline, CDR1 MNHEY and CDR2 SVGAGI. J gave up 5 bases and V 2 bases, and 3 bases lay outside the gene matches.

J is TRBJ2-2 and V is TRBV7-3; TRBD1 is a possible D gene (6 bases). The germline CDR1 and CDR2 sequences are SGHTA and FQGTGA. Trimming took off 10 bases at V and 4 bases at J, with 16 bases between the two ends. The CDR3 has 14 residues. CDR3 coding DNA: TGTGCCACGTCGGGTGGGGGCCCCACCGGGGAGCTGTTTTTT. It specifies CATSGGGPTGELFF.

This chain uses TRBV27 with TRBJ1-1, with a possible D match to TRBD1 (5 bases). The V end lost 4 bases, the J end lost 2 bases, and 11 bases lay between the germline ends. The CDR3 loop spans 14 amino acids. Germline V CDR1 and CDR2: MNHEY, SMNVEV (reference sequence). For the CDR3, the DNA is TGTGCCAGCAGTTACCGGACACCCAACACTGAAGCTTTCTTT. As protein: CASSYRTPNTEAFF.

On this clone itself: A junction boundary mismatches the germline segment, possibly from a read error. The CDR3 region has the DNA TGTGCCAGTTGGGATAGCGGGACCTCCGACAATGAGCAGTTCTTC. Translated: CASWDSGTSDNEQFF. The rearrangement links TRBV6-6 to TRBJ2-1; 8 bases match TRBD2. The CDR3 totals 15 residues. Per germline, CDR1 MNHNY and CDR2 SVGAGI (reference sequence).

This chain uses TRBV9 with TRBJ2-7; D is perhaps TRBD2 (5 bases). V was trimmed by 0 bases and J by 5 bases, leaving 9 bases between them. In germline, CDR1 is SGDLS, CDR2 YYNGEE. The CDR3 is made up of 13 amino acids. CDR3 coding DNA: TGTGCCAGCAGCGTAGGAGGGTATGACGAGCAGTACTTC. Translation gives CASSVGGYDEQYF.

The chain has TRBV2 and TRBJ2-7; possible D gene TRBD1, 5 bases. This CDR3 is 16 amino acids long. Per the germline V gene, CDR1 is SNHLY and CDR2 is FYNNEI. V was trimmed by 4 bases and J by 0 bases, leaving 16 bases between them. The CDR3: CASSARFQGSSYEQYF. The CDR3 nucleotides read TGTGCCAGCAGTGCGAGGTTTCAGGGCAGCTCCTACGAGCAGTACTTC.